A single sample is the source of the 28 T cell receptor beta chains below, sequenced in a study of blood T cell repertoires in COVID-19. The data were produced by immunoSEQ multiplex PCR, yet TCRdb's version contains in-frame clones alone and is incomplete. The data contain 150,000 or so clones, approximately 88% of them singletons. The sample comprised PBMCs or T cells enriched from blood (not recorded which). The receptors shown here come from an older woman who had recovered from COVID-19.

The chain couples TRBV18 to TRBJ2-7, with D perhaps TRBD2 (6 bases). Per germline, CDR1 KGHSH and CDR2 LQKENI. V was shortened by 6 bases and J by 0 bases, with 12 bases between the two germline ends. This CDR3 has 14 amino acids. CDR3 sequence: CASSLEGGSYEQYF. As DNA, the CDR3 is TGTGCCAGCTCCCTGGAGGGCGGCTCCTACGAGCAGTACTTC.

There are a few counts of this clone. The rearrangement uses TRBV5-6 and TRBJ1-2; D remains unclear. V lost 2 bases and J lost 3, with 5 bases in between. CDR1 and CDR2 from the germline V gene are SGHDT and YYEEEE. The length of the CDR3 is 12 residues. CDR3 DNA: TGTGCCAGCAGCTTCCGGGACTATGGCTACACCTTC. This sequence encodes CASSFRDYGYTF.

The chain employs TRBV9 and TRBJ1-4; D gene unclear. The CDR3 covers 14 residues. With 3 bases removed from V and 7 bases from J, the gap between germline ends came to 13 bases. The V gene's germline CDR1 is SGDLS and CDR2 YYNGEE. CDR3 DNA sequence: TGTGCCAGCAGCGGTTCGGCGGCGGGTGAAAAACTGTTTTTT. It specifies CASSGSAAGEKLFF. The variable domain in full, with the rest retrieved from reference TRBV9 and TRBJ1-4, is DSGVTQTPKHLITATGQRVTLRCSPRSGDLSVYWYQQSLDQGLQFLIQYYNGEERAKGNILERFSAQQFPDLHSELNLSSLELGDSALYFCASSGSAAGEKLFFGSGTQLSVL.

The gene calls are TRBV12-3 or TRBV12-4 and TRBJ2-2; 12 bases map to TRBD2. CDR3 length equals 13 residues. Losses at the gene ends were 8 bases for V and 10 bases for J; bases not matched to a gene: 5. CDR3 coding DNA: TGTGCCAGCTATCTAGCGGGGGGGGAGGAGCTGTTTTTT. This gives the protein CASYLAGGEELFF.

J is TRBJ2-3 and V is TRBV3-1 (or the pseudogene TRBV3-2); D is unresolved. CDR1 and CDR2 from the germline V gene are LGHDT and YNNKEL (reference sequence). V shed 3 bases and J shed 0 bases, with 10 bases lying between them. The CDR3 extends over 15 amino acids. This CDR3 reads CASSHTSESTDTQYF. CDR3 DNA sequence: TGTGCCAGCAGCCACACCTCGGAGAGCACAGATACGCAGTATTTT.

J is TRBJ1-2 and V is TRBV10-1, with 10 bases lining up with TRBD1. With 8 bases clipped from V and 13 bases from J, the junction kept 16 bases outside the gene matches. This CDR3 contains 14 residues. Per germline, CDR1 WNHNN and CDR2 SYGVQD (reference sequence). In DNA, the CDR3 is TGCGCCAGCGGACAGGGGGAGGGGCTCTGCGGCGGCACCTTC. As protein: CASGQGEGLCGGTF.

The chain couples TRBV27 to TRBJ2-7; a weak D match, TRBD2 (5 bases). Germline V gene sequence: CDR1 MNHEY, CDR2 SMNVEV (reference sequence). The V end was cut by 2 bases, the J end by 7 bases, with 12 bases between. The CDR3 spans 13 residues. CDR3 nucleotide sequence: TGTGCCAGCAGTTTAAACGGGCCGGGGGAGCAGTACTTC. The encoded protein is CASSLNGPGEQYF.

The chain has TRBV18 and TRBJ1-5, with D unresolved. CDR3 length: 13 residues. With 3 bases removed from V and 7 bases from J, the gap between germline ends came to 10 bases. Germline values: CDR1 KGHSH, CDR2 LQKENI. DNA for the CDR3: TGTGCCAGCTCACCCAAGGGAGGACAGCCCCAGCATTTT. Translated: CASSPKGGQPQHF.

V gene TRBV28 combines with J gene TRBJ2-7; possible D gene TRBD1, 7 bases. The CDR3 covers 17 residues. V lost 4 bases, J lost 3 bases, and 22 bases lay in between. CDR1 and CDR2 from the germline V gene are MDHEN and SYDVKM. CDR3 DNA sequence: TGTGCCAGCAGTTCACCAGGAGGGCGGACAGGTTACTACGAGCAGTACTTC. Its translation: CASSSPGGRTGYYEQYF. Combining the CDR3 with reference TRBV28 and TRBJ2-7 gives the whole variable domain DVKVTQSSRYLVKRTGEKVFLECVQDMDHENMFWYRQDPGLGLRLIYFSYDVKMKEKGDIPEGYSVSREKKERFSLILESASTNQTSMYLCASSSPGGRTGYYEQYFGPGTRLTVT.

The CDR3 bases are TGTGCCAGCAGTAGGACAGTACCGGATGGCTACACCTTC. As protein: CASSRTVPDGYTF. The gene calls are TRBV2 and TRBJ1-2; the D gene is possibly TRBD1 (6 bases). The V gene's germline CDR1 is SNHLY and CDR2 FYNNEI. V dropped 5 bases and J dropped 6 bases, with 13 bases sitting between them. The CDR3 sequence is 13 residues long.

This clone has more than one count but fewer than ten. V and J are TRBV5-1 and TRBJ2-2; 15 nucleotides agree with TRBD2. J was trimmed by 2 bases and V by 2 bases; bases with no gene match: 4. The CDR3 totals 18 residues. Germline CDR1 SGHRS, CDR2 YFSETQ. The CDR3 DNA reads as TGCGCCAGCAGCTTCCGGACTAGCGGGAGGGGAAACACCGGGGAGCTGTTTTTT. This translates into CASSFRTSGRGNTGELFF. The full variable domain, with the rest looked up from reference TRBV5-1 and TRBJ2-2, is KAGVTQTPRYLIKTRGQQVTLSCSPISGHRSVSWYQQTPGQGLQFLFEYFSETQRNKGNFPGRFSGRQFSNSRSEMNVSTLELGDSALYLCASSFRTSGRGNTGELFFGEGSRLTVL.

V is TRBV19 and J is TRBJ1-5, with no clear D. Germline CDR1 LNHDA, CDR2 SQIVND (reference sequence). This CDR3 has 14 residues. The ends were cut back, 4 bases at V and 6 bases at J, with 13 bases in the middle. Here the CDR3 DNA reads TGTGCCAGTAGTAAGGCAGCTAGAGGTCAGCCCCAGCATTTT. The encoded protein is CASSKAARGQPQHF.

DNA of the CDR3: TGTGCCAGCAGCTTAGACAGGTACAATGAGCAGTTCTTC. It is translated as CASSLDRYNEQFF. J is TRBJ2-1 and V is TRBV7-8; TRBD1 might be the D (5 bases). With 1 base removed from V and 4 bases from J, the gap between germline ends came to 5 bases. CDR1 and CDR2 (germline): SGHVS, FQNEAQ. The CDR3 runs to 13 residues. The variable domain in full, completed from reference TRBV7-8 and TRBJ2-1, reads GAGVSQSPRYKVAKRGQDVALRCDPISGHVSLFWYQQALGQGPEFLTYFQNEAQLDKSGLPSDRFFAERPEGSVSTLKIQRTQQEDSAVYLCASSLDRYNEQFFGPGTRLTVL.

The rearrangement joins TRBV6-1 to TRBJ1-2; D not certain. The V gene's germline CDR1 is MNHNS and CDR2 SASEGT. V gave up 1 base and J gave up 4 bases, with 4 bases separating them. CDR3 size: 12 residues. The CDR3 coding sequence is TGTGCCAGCAGTGAAGGACTCTATGGCTACACCTTC. This gives the protein CASSEGLYGYTF.

This chain connects TRBV15 to TRBJ1-1, with D possibly matching TRBD1 (5 bases). Per the germline V gene, CDR1 is LNHNV and CDR2 is YYDKDF (reference sequence). With 5 bases removed from V and 6 bases from J, the gap between germline ends came to 19 bases. The CDR3 sequence is 15 residues long. This CDR3 reads CATSGGRRETSEAFF. For the CDR3, the DNA is TGTGCCACCAGCGGGGGTCGGAGGGAGACTTCTGAAGCTTTCTTT.

The chain joins TRBV7-9 to TRBJ1-1; TRBD1 matches at 7 bases. The trim removed 4 bases at V and 2 bases at J, leaving 7 bases unmatched. CDR1 is SEHNR, CDR2 FQNEAQ, per germline (reference sequence). CDR3 length equals 15 residues. The DNA of the CDR3 is TGTGCCAGCAGCTCGCCCCGGACAGGCAACACTGAAGCTTTCTTT. Translation: CASSSPRTGNTEAFF.

This clone was found a few times. The chain joins TRBV27 to TRBJ1-5, with 7 nucleotides matching TRBD1. This CDR3 has 14 amino acids. CDR1 MNHEY and CDR2 SMNVEV come from the germline V gene (reference sequence). The ends lost 6 bases at V and 4 bases at J; junction bases unmatched: 6. The chain's CDR3 is CASSPGGRNQPQHF. CDR3 bases: TGTGCCAGCAGCCCAGGGGGACGGAATCAGCCCCAGCATTTT.

The genes are TRBV9 and TRBJ2-7; D perhaps matches TRBD2 (5 bases). From germline, CDR1 is SGDLS and CDR2 YYNGEE. This CDR3 contains 13 residues. V shed 4 bases and J shed 7 bases, with 15 bases lying between them. The CDR3 DNA is TGTGCCAGCAGCTCGACCTATCCGGGGGAGCAGTACTTC. As protein: CASSSTYPGEQYF.

This sequence joins TRBV28 and TRBJ2-2, with TRBD2 matching 10 bases. CDR1 is MDHEN, CDR2 SYDVKM, per germline. The CDR3 is made up of 17 amino acids. V lost 3 bases, J lost 1 base, and 5 bases stayed unmatched. CDR3 sequence reads: CASSLWSSGGNTGELFF. The DNA of the CDR3 is TGTGCCAGCAGTTTGTGGTCTAGCGGGGGGAACACCGGGGAGCTGTTTTTT.

This clone occurred once. The J gene is TRBJ1-1, the V gene TRBV29-1, with a weak D call TRBD1 (6 bases). Germline V lookup: CDR1 SQVTM, CDR2 ANQGSEA. The V end was cut by 7 bases, the J end by 11 bases, with 17 bases between. This CDR3 region has 11 residues. The CDR3 here is CSGKKGVVAFF. In DNA form, the CDR3 reads TGCAGCGGCAAAAAGGGGGTCGTGGCTTTCTTT.

The rearrangement links TRBV5-1 to TRBJ2-1; 8 bases agree with TRBD2. Germline V gene sequence: CDR1 SGHRS, CDR2 YFSETQ. CDR3 length: 15 residues. The trim removed 1 base at V and 3 bases at J, leaving 3 bases unmatched. CDR3 nucleotide sequence: TGCGCCAGCAGCTTGACTAGCGGAGACTACAATGAGCAGTTCTTC. It specifies CASSLTSGDYNEQFF.

V and J are TRBV4-1 and TRBJ2-4; a weak D match, TRBD1 (6 bases). Germline CDR1 reads MGHRA; CDR2 reads YSYEKL. The CDR3 is made up of 14 amino acids. V shed 0 bases and J shed 6 bases, with 9 bases lying between them. CDR3 loop: CASSQEGALNIQYF. The CDR3 bases are TGCGCCAGCAGCCAAGAGGGGGCGTTAAACATTCAGTACTTC.

The chain employs TRBV4-1 and TRBJ2-2; 13 nucleotides match TRBD2. This CDR3 comprises 19 residues. V was clipped by 3 bases and J by 0 bases; unmatched bases: 7. Per germline, CDR1 MGHRA and CDR2 YSYEKL. The CDR3 region is CASSQFGLAGAANTGELFF. The CDR3 DNA reads as TGCGCCAGCAGCCAGTTCGGACTAGCGGGGGCCGCGAACACCGGGGAGCTGTTTTTT.

The sample holds a few counts of this clone. The chain employs TRBV25-1 and TRBJ2-2; the match to TRBD2 covers 14 bases. This CDR3 is built from 17 residues. J gave up 6 bases and V 4 bases, and 7 bases lay outside the gene matches. Germline-derived CDR1 and CDR2 are MGHDK and SYGVNS. The CDR3 region has the DNA TGTGCCAGCAGTGCAGATGGACTAGCGGGAGGAGCCGGGGAGCTGTTTTTT. Residues: CASSADGLAGGAGELFF.

The V and J genes are TRBV3-1 (or the pseudogene TRBV3-2) and TRBJ1-4; 9 bases agree with TRBD1. CDR3 length equals 15 residues. Per the germline V gene, CDR1 is LGHDT and CDR2 is YNNKEL (reference sequence). Trimming removed 3 bases from V and 6 bases from J; junction bases left unmatched: 5. CDR3 residues: CASSHRRQGDEKLFF. The CDR3 DNA sequence: TGTGCCAGCAGCCATCGTAGACAGGGGGATGAAAAACTGTTTTTT.

The V gene is TRBV24-1, the J gene TRBJ1-4; perhaps TRBD1 as D (5 bases). The germline V gene has CDR1 KGHDR and CDR2 SFDVKD. V was shortened by 2 bases and J by 0 bases, with 15 bases between the two germline ends. This CDR3 contains 18 residues. CDR3 residues: CATSDYDRLHATNEKLFF. CDR3 coding DNA: TGTGCCACCAGTGATTACGACAGACTCCATGCAACTAATGAAAAACTGTTTTTT.

CDR3 in amino acids: CASSEFGSAGELFF. DNA for the CDR3: TGTGCCAGCAGTGAATTTGGCTCCGCCGGGGAGCTGTTTTTT. V usage is TRBV25-1 and J usage is TRBJ2-2; D is unresolved. V lost 1 base to trimming and J lost 6 bases, with 9 bases between them. The CDR3 is 14 residues long. Germline V gene lookup returns CDR1 MGHDK and CDR2 SYGVNS.

This sequence joins TRBV4-1 and TRBJ1-2; weak D call: TRBD1 (6 bases). The CDR3 contains 15 residues. Between the trimmed V and J ends, which lost 4 bases and 7 bases, there was a span of 19 bases. Germline V gene lookup returns CDR1 MGHRA and CDR2 YSYEKL. In DNA form, the CDR3 reads TGCGCCAGCAGCCGAGATCCCGGGGGGCTGGGTGGCTACACCTTC. Its translation: CASSRDPGGLGGYTF.